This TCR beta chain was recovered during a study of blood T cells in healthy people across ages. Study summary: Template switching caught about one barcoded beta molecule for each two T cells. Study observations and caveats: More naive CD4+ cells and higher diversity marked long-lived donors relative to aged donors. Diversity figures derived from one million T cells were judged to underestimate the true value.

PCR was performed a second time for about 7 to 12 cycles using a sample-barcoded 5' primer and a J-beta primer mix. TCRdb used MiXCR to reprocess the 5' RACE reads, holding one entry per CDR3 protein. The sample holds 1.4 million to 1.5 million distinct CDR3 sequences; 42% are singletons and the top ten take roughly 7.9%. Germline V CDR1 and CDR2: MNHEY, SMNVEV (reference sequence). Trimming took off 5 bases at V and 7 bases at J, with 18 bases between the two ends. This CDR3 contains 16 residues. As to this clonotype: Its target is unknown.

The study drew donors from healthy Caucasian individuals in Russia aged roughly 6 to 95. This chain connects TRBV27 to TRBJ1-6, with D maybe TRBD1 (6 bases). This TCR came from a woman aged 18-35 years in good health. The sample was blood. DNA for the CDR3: TGTGCCAGCAGTCGCTTTCCCCGGGACACAAATTCACCCCTCCACTTT. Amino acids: CASSRFPRDTNSPLHF.